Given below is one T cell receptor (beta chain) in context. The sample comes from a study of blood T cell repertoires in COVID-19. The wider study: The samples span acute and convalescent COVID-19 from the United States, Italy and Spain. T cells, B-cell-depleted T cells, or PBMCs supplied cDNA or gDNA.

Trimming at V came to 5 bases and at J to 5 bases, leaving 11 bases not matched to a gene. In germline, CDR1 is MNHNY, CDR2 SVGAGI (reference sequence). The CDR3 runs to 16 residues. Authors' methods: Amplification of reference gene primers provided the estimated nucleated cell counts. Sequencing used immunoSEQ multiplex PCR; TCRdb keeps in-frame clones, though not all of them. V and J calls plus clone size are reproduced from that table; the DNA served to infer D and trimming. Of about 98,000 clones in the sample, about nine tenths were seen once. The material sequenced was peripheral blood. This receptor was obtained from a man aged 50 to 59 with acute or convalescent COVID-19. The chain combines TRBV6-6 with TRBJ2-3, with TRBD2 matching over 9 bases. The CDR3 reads CASSTRAGGPGDTQYF. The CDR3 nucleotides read TGTGCCAGCAGTACCCGGGCGGGAGGGCCAGGAGATACGCAGTATTTT.